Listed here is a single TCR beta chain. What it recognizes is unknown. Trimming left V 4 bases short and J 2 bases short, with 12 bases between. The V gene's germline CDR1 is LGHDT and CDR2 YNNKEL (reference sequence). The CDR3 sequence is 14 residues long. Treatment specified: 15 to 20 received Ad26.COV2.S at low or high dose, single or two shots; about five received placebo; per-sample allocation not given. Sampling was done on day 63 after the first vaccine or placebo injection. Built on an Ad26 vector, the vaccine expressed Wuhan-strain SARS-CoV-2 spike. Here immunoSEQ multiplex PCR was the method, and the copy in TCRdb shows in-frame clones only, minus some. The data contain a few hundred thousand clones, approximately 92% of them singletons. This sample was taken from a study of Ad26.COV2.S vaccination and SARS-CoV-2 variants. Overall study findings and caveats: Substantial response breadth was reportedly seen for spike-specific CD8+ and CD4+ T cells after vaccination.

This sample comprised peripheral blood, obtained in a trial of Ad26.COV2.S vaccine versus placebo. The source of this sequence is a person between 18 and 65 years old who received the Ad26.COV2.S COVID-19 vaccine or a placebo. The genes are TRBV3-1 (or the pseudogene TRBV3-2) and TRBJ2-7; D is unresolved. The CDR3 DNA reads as TGTGCCAGCAGCCCTCGTTTCGGAGCCTACGAGCAGTACTTC. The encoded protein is CASSPRFGAYEQYF.